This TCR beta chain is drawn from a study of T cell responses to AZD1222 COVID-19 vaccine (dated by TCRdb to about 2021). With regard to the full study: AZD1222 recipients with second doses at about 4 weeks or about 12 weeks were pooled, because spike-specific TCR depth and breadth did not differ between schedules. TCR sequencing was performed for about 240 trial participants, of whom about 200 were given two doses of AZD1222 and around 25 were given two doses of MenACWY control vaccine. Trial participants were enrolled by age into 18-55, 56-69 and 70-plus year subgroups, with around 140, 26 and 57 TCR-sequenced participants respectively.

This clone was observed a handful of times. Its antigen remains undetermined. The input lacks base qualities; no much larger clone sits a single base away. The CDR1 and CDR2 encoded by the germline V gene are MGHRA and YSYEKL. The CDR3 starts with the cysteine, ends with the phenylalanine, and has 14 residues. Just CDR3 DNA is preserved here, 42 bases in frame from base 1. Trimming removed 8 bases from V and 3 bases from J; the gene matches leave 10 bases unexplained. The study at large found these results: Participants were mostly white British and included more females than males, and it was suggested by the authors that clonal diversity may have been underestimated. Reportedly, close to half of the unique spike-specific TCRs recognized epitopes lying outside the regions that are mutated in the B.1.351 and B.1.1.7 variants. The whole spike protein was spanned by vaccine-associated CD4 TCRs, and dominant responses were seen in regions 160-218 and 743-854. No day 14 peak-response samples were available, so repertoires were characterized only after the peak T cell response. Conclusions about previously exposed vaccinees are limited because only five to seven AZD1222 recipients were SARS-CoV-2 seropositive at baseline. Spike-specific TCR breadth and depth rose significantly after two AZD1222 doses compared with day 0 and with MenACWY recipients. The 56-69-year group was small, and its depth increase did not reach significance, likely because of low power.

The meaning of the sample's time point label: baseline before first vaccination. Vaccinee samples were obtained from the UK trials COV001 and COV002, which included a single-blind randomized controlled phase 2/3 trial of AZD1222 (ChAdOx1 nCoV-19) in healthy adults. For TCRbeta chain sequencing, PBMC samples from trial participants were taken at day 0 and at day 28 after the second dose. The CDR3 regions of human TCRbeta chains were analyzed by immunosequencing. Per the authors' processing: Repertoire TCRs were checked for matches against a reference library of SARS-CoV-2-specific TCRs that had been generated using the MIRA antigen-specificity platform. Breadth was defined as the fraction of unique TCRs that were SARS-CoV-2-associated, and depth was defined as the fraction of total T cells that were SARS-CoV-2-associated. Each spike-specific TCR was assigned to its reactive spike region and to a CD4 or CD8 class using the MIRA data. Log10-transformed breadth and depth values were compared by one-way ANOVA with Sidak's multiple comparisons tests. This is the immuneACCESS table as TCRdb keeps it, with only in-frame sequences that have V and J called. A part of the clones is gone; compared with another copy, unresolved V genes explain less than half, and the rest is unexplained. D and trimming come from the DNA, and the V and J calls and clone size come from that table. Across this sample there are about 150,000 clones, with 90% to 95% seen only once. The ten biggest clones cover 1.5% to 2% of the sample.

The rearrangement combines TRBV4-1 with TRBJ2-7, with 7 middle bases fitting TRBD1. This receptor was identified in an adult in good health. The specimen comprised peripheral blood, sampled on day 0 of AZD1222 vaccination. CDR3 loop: CASATRDSLYEQYF. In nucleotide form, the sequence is TGCGCCAGCGCCACAAGGGACAGCCTCTACGAGCAGTACTTC.